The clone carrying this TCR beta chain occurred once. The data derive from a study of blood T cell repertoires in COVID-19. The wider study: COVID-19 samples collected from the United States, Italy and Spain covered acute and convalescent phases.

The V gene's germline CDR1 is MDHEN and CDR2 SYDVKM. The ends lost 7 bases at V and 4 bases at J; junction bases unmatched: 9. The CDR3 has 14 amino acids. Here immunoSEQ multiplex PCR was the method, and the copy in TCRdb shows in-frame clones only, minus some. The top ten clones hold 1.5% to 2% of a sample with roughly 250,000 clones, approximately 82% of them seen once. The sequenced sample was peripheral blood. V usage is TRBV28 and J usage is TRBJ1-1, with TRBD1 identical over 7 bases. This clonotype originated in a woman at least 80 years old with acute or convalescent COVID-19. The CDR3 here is CASKKYRGGTEAFF. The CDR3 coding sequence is TGTGCCAGCAAGAAGTACAGGGGAGGCACTGAAGCTTTCTTT.